Below, 5 T cell receptor beta chains from the same sample are listed, as sequenced in a study of response to subunit inactivated influenza vaccine. TCRdb processed the RT-PCR reads anew with MiXCR; each CDR3 protein has one entry. The table lists hundreds of thousands of distinct CDR3 sequences, around a sixth of them singletons. Material: PBMCs from blood, obtained 5 days after vaccination. All receptors derive from a man aged 50 to 60 who received an inactivated influenza vaccine.

In its sample, this clonotype was seen a few times. This sequence joins TRBV20-1 and TRBJ2-5; maybe TRBD2 (5 bases). The V gene lost 0 bases and the J gene lost 2 bases, with 7 bases spanning the gap. From germline, CDR1 is DFQATT and CDR2 SNEGSKA (reference sequence). The CDR3 has 13 amino acids. The CDR3 region is CSARESGQETQYF. In DNA form, the CDR3 reads TGCAGTGCTAGAGAATCGGGACAAGAGACCCAGTACTTC.

V gene TRBV27 combines with J gene TRBJ1-1, with D perhaps matching TRBD1 (5 bases). CDR3 size: 13 residues. Trimming removed 6 bases at V and 1 base at J, with 9 bases between. Germline V lookup: CDR1 MNHEY, CDR2 SMNVEV (reference sequence). As DNA, the CDR3 is TGTGCCAGCAGCCGACAGTCGAACACTGAAGCTTTCTTT. Translated, it gives CASSRQSNTEAFF.

This sequence joins TRBV9 and TRBJ2-3; 7 bases are shared with TRBD1. V lost 0 bases and J lost 1; bases outside the gene matches: 2. The CDR3 covers 15 residues. Looked up from germline, CDR1 is SGDLS and CDR2 is YYNGEE. The CDR3 here is CASSVEGTGTDTQYF. The CDR3 DNA follows: TGTGCCAGCAGCGTAGAGGGGACAGGCACAGATACGCAGTATTTT.

The V call is TRBV9, the J call TRBJ2-6, with 9 bases that match TRBD1. CDR1 is SGDLS and CDR2 is YYNGEE in the germline V gene. The ends lost 5 bases at V and 6 bases at J; junction bases unmatched: 6. The CDR3 spans 15 residues. The CDR3 loop reads CASRGTGGAANVLTF. CDR3 DNA sequence: TGTGCCAGCAGAGGAACAGGGGGCGCGGCCAACGTCCTGACTTTC. The whole variable domain, filled in from reference TRBV9 and TRBJ2-6, reads DSGVTQTPKHLITATGQRVTLRCSPRSGDLSVYWYQQSLDQGLQFLIQYYNGEERAKGNILERFSAQQFPDLHSELNLSSLELGDSALYFCASRGTGGAANVLTFGAGSRLTVL.

The V gene is TRBV20-1, the J gene TRBJ2-7, with 7 bases that match TRBD2. CDR3 length: 15 amino acids. The germline V gene has CDR1 DFQATT and CDR2 SNEGSKA (reference sequence). Losses at the gene ends were 8 bases for V and 2 bases for J; bases not matched to a gene: 15. For the CDR3, the DNA is TGCAGTTCGTACGGGGGAGGGACGGCCGCCTACGAGCAGTACTTC. This codes for CSSYGGGTAAYEQYF.